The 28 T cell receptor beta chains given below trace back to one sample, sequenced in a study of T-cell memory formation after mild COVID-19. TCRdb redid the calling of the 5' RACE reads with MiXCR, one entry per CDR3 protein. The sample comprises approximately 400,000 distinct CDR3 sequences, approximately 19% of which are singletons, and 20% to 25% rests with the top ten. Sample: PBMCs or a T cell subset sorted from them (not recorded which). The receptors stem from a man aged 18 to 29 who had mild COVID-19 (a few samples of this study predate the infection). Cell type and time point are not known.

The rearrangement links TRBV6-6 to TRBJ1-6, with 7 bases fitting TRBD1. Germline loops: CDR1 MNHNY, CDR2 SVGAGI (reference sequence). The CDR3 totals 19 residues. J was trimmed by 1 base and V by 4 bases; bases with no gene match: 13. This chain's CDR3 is CASSFNPRQGRSYNSPLHF. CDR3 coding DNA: TGTGCCAGCAGTTTCAACCCGAGACAGGGAAGGTCCTATAATTCACCCCTCCACTTT.

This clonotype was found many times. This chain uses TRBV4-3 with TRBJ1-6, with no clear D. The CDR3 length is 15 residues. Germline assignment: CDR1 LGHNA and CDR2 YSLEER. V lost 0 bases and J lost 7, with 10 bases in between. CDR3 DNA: TGCGCCAGCAGCCAAGATCCAGGCTGGAATTCACCCCTCCACTTT. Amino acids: CASSQDPGWNSPLHF.

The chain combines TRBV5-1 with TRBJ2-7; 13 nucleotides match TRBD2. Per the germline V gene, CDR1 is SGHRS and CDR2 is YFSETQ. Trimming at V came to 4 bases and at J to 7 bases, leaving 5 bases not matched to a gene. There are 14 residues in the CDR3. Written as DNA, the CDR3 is TGCGCCAGCAGCAGACTAGCGGGGGGAGGAGAGCAGTACGTC. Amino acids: CASSRLAGGGEQYV.

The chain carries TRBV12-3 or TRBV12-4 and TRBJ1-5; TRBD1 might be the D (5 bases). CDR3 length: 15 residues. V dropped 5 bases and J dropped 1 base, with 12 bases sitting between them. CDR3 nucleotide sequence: TGTGCCAGCAGTCCCTCGGGACCGAGCAATCAGCCCCAGCATTTT. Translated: CASSPSGPSNQPQHF.

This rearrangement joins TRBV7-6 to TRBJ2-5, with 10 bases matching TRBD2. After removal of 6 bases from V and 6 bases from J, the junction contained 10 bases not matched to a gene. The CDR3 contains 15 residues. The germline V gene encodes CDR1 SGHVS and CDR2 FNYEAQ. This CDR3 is CASSPAGGAGKTQYF. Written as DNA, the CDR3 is TGTGCCAGCAGTCCAGCGGGAGGGGCGGGGAAGACCCAGTACTTC.

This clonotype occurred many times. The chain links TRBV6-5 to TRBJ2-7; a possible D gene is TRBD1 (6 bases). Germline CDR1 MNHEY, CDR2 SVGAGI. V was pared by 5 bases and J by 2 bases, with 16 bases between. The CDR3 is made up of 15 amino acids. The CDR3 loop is CASSPYPRGTYEQYF. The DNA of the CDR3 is TGTGCCAGCAGTCCATACCCCAGGGGCACCTACGAGCAGTACTTC.

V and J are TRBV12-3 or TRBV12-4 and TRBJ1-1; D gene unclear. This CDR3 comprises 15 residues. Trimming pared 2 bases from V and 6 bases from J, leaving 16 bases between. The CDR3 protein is CASSLRQPNSAEAFF. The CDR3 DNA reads TGTGCCAGCAGTTTAAGGCAGCCAAATTCGGCTGAAGCTTTCTTT.

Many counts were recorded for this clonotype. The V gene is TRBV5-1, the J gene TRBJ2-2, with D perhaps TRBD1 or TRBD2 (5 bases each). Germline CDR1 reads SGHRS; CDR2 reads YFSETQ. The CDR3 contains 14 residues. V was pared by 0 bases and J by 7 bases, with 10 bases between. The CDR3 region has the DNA TGCGCCAGCAGCTTGGAGGGGACGGACGGGGAGCTGTTTTTT. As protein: CASSLEGTDGELFF.

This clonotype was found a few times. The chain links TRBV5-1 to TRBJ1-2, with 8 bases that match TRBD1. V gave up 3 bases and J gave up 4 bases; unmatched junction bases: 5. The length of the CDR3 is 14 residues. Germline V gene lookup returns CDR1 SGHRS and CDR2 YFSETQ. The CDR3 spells CASSSRTGRYGYTF. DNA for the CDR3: TGCGCCAGCAGCTCTCGGACAGGGCGCTATGGCTACACCTTC.

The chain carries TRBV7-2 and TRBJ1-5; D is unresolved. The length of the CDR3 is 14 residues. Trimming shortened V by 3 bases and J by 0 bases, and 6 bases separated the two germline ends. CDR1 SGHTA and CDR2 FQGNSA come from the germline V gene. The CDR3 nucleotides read TGTGCCAGCAGCTTCTACAGTAGCAATCAGCCCCAGCATTTT. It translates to CASSFYSSNQPQHF.

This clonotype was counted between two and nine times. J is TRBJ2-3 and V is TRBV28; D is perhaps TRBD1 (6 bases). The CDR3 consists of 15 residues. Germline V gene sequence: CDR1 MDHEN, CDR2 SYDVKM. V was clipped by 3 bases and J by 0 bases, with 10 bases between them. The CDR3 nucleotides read TGTGCCAGCAGTTTGAACAGGGAAAGCACAGATACGCAGTATTTT. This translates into CASSLNRESTDTQYF.

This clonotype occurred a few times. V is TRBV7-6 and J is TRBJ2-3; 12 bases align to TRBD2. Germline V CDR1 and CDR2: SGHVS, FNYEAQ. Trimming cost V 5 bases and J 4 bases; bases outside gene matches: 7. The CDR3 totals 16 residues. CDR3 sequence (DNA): TGTGCCAGCAGCCGAGAGACTAGCGGGGGTGCAGATACGCAGTATTTT. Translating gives CASSRETSGGADTQYF. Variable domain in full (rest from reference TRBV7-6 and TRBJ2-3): GAGVSQSPRYKVTKRGQDVALRCDPISGHVSLYWYRQALGQGPEFLTYFNYEAQQDKSGLPNDRFSAERPEGSISTLTIQRTEQRDSAMYRCASSRETSGGADTQYFGPGTRLTVL.

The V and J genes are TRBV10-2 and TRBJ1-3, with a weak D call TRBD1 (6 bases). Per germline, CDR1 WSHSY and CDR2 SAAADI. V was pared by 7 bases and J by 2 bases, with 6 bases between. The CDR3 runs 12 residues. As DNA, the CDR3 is TGCGCCAGCAAGGGGGCTGGAAACACCATATATTTT. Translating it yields CASKGAGNTIYF.

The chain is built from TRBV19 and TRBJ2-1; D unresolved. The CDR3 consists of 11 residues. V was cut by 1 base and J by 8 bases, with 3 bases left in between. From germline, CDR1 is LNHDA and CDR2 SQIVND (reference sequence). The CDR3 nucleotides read TGTGCCAGTAGTATAGTCGATGAGCAGTTCTTC. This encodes CASSIVDEQFF.

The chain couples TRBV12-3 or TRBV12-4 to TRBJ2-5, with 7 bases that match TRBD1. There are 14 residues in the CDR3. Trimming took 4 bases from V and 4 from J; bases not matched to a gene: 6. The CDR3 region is CASSSRDSRETQYF. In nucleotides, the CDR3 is TGTGCCAGCAGTTCTCGGGACAGCCGAGAGACCCAGTACTTC.

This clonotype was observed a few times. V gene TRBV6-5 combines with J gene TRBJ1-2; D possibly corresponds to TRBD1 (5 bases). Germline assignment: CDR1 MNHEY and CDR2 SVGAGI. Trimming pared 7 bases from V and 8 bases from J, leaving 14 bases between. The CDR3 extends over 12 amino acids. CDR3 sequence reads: CASINTGGGYTF. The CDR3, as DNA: TGTGCCAGCATTAATACAGGAGGAGGCTACACCTTC.

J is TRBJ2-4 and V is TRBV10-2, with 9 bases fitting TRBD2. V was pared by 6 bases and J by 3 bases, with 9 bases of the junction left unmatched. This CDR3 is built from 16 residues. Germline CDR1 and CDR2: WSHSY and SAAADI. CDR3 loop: CASRPAGGLNKNIQYF. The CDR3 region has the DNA TGCGCCAGCAGACCCGCGGGGGGGCTAAACAAAAACATTCAGTACTTC.

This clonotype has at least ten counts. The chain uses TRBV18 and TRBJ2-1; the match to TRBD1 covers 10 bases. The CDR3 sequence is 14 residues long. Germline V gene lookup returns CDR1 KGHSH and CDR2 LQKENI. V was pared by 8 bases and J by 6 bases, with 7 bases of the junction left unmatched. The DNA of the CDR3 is TGTGCCAGCATCCGGGACAGGGGTTTCAATGAGCAGTTCTTC. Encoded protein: CASIRDRGFNEQFF.

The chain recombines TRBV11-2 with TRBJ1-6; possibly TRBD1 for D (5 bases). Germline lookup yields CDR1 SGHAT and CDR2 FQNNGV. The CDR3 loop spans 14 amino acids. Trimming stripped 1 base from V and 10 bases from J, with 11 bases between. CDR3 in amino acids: CASSLGQSGSPLHF. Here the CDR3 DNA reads TGTGCCAGCAGCTTAGGACAGAGTGGATCACCCCTCCACTTT.

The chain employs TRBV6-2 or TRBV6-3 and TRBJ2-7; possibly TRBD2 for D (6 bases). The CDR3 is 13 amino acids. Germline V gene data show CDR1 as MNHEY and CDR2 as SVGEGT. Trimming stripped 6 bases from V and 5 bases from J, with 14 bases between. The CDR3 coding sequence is TGTGCCAGCAGACGAGGCGGGGCTGACGAGCAGTACGTC. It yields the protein CASRRGGADEQYV.

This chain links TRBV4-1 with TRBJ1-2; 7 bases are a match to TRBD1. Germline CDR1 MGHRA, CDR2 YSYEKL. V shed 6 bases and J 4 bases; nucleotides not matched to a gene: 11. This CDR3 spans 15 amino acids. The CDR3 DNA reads TGCGCCAGCAGAAAGGGATTGGGACAGATCTATGGCTACACCTTC. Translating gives CASRKGLGQIYGYTF.

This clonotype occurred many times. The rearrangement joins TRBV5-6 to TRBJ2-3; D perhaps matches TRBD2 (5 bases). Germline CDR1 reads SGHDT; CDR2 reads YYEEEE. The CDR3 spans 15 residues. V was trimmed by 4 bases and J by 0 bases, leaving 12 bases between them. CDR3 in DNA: TGTGCCAGCAGCATCTGGACTTCTAGCACAGATACGCAGTATTTT. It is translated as CASSIWTSSTDTQYF.

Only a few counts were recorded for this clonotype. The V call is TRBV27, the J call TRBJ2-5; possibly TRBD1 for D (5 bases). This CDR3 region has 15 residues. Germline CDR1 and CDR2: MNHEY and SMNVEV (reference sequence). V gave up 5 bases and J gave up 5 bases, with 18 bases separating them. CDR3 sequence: CASSPMLRSGETQYF. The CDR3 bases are TGTGCCAGCAGTCCGATGCTGAGGTCAGGGGAGACCCAGTACTTC.

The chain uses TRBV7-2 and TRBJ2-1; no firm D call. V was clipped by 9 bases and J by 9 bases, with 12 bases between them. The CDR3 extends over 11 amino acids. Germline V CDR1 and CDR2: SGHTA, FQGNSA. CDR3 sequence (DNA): TGTGCCAGTGGAATCGTAGGTGAGCAGTTCTTC. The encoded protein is CASGIVGEQFF.

The chain's CDR3 is CASTYSGDYEQYF. Here the CDR3 DNA reads TGTGCCAGCACCTACTCTGGGGACTACGAGCAGTACTTC. The rearrangement joins TRBV7-9 to TRBJ2-7; D ambiguous. The CDR3 loop spans 13 amino acids. V shed 7 bases and J shed 3 bases, with 13 bases lying between them. Germline lookup yields CDR1 SEHNR and CDR2 FQNEAQ (reference sequence).

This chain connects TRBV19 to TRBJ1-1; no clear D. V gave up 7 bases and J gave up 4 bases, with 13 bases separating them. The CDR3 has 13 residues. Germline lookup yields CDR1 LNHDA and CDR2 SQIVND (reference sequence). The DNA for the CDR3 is TGTGCCAGTAAGGAGGGTTTGGGCACTGAAGCTTTCTTT. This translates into CASKEGLGTEAFF.

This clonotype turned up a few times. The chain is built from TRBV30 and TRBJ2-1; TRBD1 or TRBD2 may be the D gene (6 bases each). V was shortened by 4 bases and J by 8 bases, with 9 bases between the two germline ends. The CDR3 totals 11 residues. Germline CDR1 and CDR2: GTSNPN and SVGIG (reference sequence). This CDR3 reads CAWKRGDEQFF. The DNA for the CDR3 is TGTGCCTGGAAAAGGGGGGATGAGCAGTTCTTC.

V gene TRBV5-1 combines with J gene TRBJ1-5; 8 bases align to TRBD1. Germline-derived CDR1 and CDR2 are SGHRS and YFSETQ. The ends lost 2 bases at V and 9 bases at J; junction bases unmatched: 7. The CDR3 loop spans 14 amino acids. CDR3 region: CASSLLQGGRPQHF. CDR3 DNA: TGCGCCAGCAGCTTATTACAGGGGGGGAGGCCCCAGCATTTT.